Given below is one T cell receptor (beta chain) in context. Its matching antigen is unknown. These data belong to a study of T cell responses to AZD1222 COVID-19 vaccine. Whole-study findings and limits: Of the AZD1222 recipients, only 5 to 7 were seropositive at baseline. With dominance at 160-218 and 743-854, vaccine-associated CD4 TCRs spanned spike. Repertoires were collected only later (after the peak T cell response had occurred).

Germline loops: CDR1 MNHEY, CDR2 SMNVEV (reference sequence). V gave up 7 bases and J gave up 0 bases, with 16 bases separating them. The CDR3 is 15 residues long. Repertoires were generated with immunoSEQ multiplex PCR, while TCRdb's copy carries only in-frame clones and drops some. The sample has tens of thousands of clones, roughly 86% seen once. This TCR was sampled from an adult in good health. The rearrangement uses TRBV27 and TRBJ2-7; D is possibly TRBD2 (5 bases). The sample was peripheral blood, taken on day 0 of MenACWY control vaccination. CDR3 DNA sequence: TGTGCCAGCAATTTTGTGCGAGGGAGCTCCTACGAGCAGTACTTC. Amino acid sequence: CASNFVRGSSYEQYF.